Detailed here is one T cell receptor (beta chain). The specificity of this receptor is unknown. No clone much larger than this one lies a single base away; base qualities are absent. Using the deep immunoSEQ assay, TCR CDR3 regions were amplified from genomic DNA by multiplex PCR. For each cell subset, the extracted genomic DNA was distributed evenly across all wells of several immunoSEQ 96-well plates, and each plate served as one replicate. For sorted subsets, around 200 ng genomic DNA, equal to about 30,000 T cell genomes, was loaded into each replicate PCR. Purified libraries were quantified with a Qubit 3.0 fluorometer, sized on a Bioanalyzer 2100, and re-quantified with the KAPA Library Quantification kit. Each immunoSEQ 96-well plate was sequenced on its own single-read 150-cycle Illumina NextSeq 550 flow cell. Regarding the original processing steps: Because only junctional sequences without quality scores were contained in the immunoSEQ output, filtering matching that applied to full-length reads could not be performed. Sequences were annotated with PyIR, a Python wrapper for IgBLAST v1.9, and V/J genes and CDR3 were assigned using IMGT germline references. Reads with weak V/J assignments (E-value above 1e-6), missing CDR3, stop codons, out-of-frame junctions, or ambiguous translated residues were removed. V3J clonotypes were defined as sequences sharing an identical inferred V gene, J gene, and CDR3 amino acid sequence. Percentage overlap between repertoires was calculated by dividing the number of shared unique clonotypes by the size of the smaller repertoire. Richness of each repertoire was evaluated using RTK rarefaction, the Chao1 estimator, and Recon v2.1 estimates of unobserved clonotypes. Generation probabilities for all TCRbeta clonotypes obtained by the gDNA method from a handful of donors were computed using OLGA. TCRdb mirrors the immuneACCESS table, restricted to in-frame sequences. Some clones are absent from its copies; in checked studies, under half trace to an unresolved V gene, and the reason for the others is unknown. V and J calls and clone size come straight from that table; D and trimming were deduced from the DNA. In all, the sample holds millions of clones, and around 95% of those were seen once. The ten most abundant clones make up 0.1% to 0.15% of the sample.

This sample is part of a study of shared clonotypes between healthy human individuals (dated by TCRdb to about 2020). Regarding the research as a whole: The cohort included three men and a couple of women between 18 and 49 years of age. To estimate repertoire size and how much clonotypes are shared between individuals, the study performed deep sequencing of blood TCR repertoires from a handful of healthy adults. Per donor, three plates each were used for CD4 naive and CD4 memory, two for CD8 naive, and one for CD8 memory. Different laboratories and diverse techniques were used to prepare libraries and sequence TCR repertoires, to increase sequencing depth and limit assay-specific biases. Each donor's leukapheresis produced roughly between roughly 0.94 and 9.5 billion PBMCs. Summary of the overall study and its limitations: Based on pairwise subsampling, the degree of clonotype sharing among donors was expected to be affected by sequencing depth. Incomplete sequencing was indicated by rarefaction of sorted-subset datasets, despite the large sequencing depth. Because the study included only a small number of donors, the genetic and exposure-history diversity represented was limited. Across four donors, approximately 5% of naive CD4, roughly 3.4% of naive CD8, 2% to 2.5% of memory CD4, and about 0.44% of memory CD8 clonotypes were shared. Clonotypes shared by all four sorted-subset donors showed higher generation probabilities than non-shared clonotypes. Sampling was restricted to blood, and TCR repertoires in tissues likely differ from the TCR repertoires found in blood. Estimated clonotype richness was generally larger for naive than for memory subsets.

The CDR3 has 14 amino acids, counting the end cysteine and phenylalanine. Just the 42-base CDR3 DNA is kept, in frame starting at base 1. Cut back by 1 base and 0 bases, the V and J ends lie 5 bases apart. According to the germline V gene (reference sequence), CDR1 reads SGHAT and CDR2 reads FQDESV. Healthy HIV-negative adults with no recently reported acute infections or vaccinations were included as donors. Every donor was a Caucasian adult residing in Nashville, Tennessee, USA. CD4+ T cells were enriched by magnetic negative selection; naive cells were then positively selected on CD45RA, and the negative fraction formed the memory subset. Blood was obtained by leukapheresis, after which PBMCs were separated by Ficoll-Histopaque density gradient centrifugation and cryopreserved in liquid nitrogen vapor phase. Analytical flow cytometry was used to check the purity and quantity of each magnetically sorted T cell population. Genomic DNA was isolated from every sorted fraction and measured by UV absorbance on a Nanodrop 2000c.

The sample taken for sequencing was naive CD4+ T cells sorted from blood. The cell subset or site label for this specimen denotes: CD45RA+ positively selected. This TCR derives from a man younger than 35 in good health. This chain joins TRBV11-1 to TRBJ2-3, and possibly TRBD1, on 5 matching bases. CDR3 region: CASSLGQSTDTQYF. The DNA is TGTGCCAGCAGCTTAGGACAGAGCACAGATACGCAGTATTTT.